The 27 T cell receptor beta chains listed next were all sequenced from one sample in a study of CXCR3-negative and CXCR3-positive naive CD8 T cells (dated 2019 in TCRdb). Instrument used: NextSeq 550. The Human TCR Profiling Kit (MiLaboratory) was used to make UMI-labeled 5' RACE TRB cDNA libraries. Based on TCRdb reprocessing of the reads, there is one entry per CDR3 protein sequence, and DNA is missing. For this sample, the table gives some 56,000 distinct CDR3 sequences. The ten largest make up less than 25% of the sample. The sequencing input was memory CD8+ T cells from blood. The cell subset or site label, as the study defines it: conventional CD8+ memory T cells (TMEM), sorted as controls. Every receptor here comes from a human donor in good health. Some clones in this sample may be carry-over from other donors' samples.

This chain joins TRBV5-1 and TRBJ2-3; absent DNA, TCRdb's TRBD1 call cannot be checked. From germline, CDR1 is SGHRS and CDR2 YFSETQ. The CDR3 has 16 residues. This chain's CDR3 is CASSPWDRASTDTQYF.

The rearrangement joins TRBV7-9 to TRBJ1-1; the D call of TRBD1 rests on TCRdb alone, since no DNA is present to check it. CDR3 length equals 17 residues. Per the germline V gene, CDR1 is SEHNR and CDR2 is FQNEAQ (reference sequence). The CDR3 reads CASSLDPGQGVNTEAFF.

The chain couples TRBV7-2 to TRBJ2-7; as DNA is missing, the TRBD2 call by TCRdb cannot be tested. In germline, CDR1 is SGHTA, CDR2 FQGNSA. The CDR3 has 13 residues. The chain's CDR3 is CASSEAGTYEQYF.

This chain uses TRBV18 with TRBJ1-6. Germline CDR1 is KGHSH and CDR2 is LQKENI. This CDR3 region has 17 residues. Here the CDR3 reads CASSPRPRSTYNSPLHF.

V and J are TRBV9 and TRBJ2-5; TCRdb outputs TRBD1, but without DNA this stays unchecked. The V gene's germline CDR1 is SGDLS and CDR2 YYNGEE. This CDR3 spans 14 amino acids. CDR3 protein: CASSGGQGGETQYF. Full variable domain (remainder filled in from reference TRBV9 and TRBJ2-5): DSGVTQTPKHLITATGQRVTLRCSPRSGDLSVYWYQQSLDQGLQFLIQYYNGEERAKGNILERFSAQQFPDLHSELNLSSLELGDSALYFCASSGGQGGETQYFGPGTRLLVL.

This chain links TRBV20-1 with TRBJ2-7. Looked up from germline, CDR1 is DFQATT and CDR2 is SNEGSKA (reference sequence). The CDR3 is 12 residues long. The CDR3 is CSAISGSYEQYF.

V gene TRBV18 combines with J gene TRBJ2-1. The CDR3 covers 13 residues. CDR1 and CDR2 from the germline V gene are KGHSH and LQKENI. CDR3 residues: CASSPEDTNEQFF.

The genes are TRBV7-9 and TRBJ2-7; TCRdb calls TRBD1, which cannot be checked without DNA. The CDR3 runs to 16 residues. Germline CDR1 is SEHNR and CDR2 is FQNEAQ (reference sequence). The CDR3 here is CASSHPLSGRGGEQYF.

V gene TRBV7-9 combines with J gene TRBJ2-2. In germline, CDR1 is SEHNR, CDR2 FQNEAQ (reference sequence). The CDR3 is 15 amino acids. CDR3 protein: CASSLVSANTGELFF.

The V gene is TRBV7-6, the J gene TRBJ2-3; as DNA is missing, the TRBD2 call by TCRdb cannot be tested. Germline V gene lookup returns CDR1 SGHVS and CDR2 FNYEAQ. CDR3 length: 16 residues. Here the CDR3 reads CASSSPVGGSTDTQYF.

The chain recombines TRBV7-9 with TRBJ1-1; the TCRdb call, TRBD1, lacks DNA for checking. From germline, CDR1 is SEHNR and CDR2 FQNEAQ (reference sequence). CDR3 size: 16 residues. The CDR3 sequence: CASSSGTGGANTEAFF.

The chain has TRBV28 and TRBJ1-5; without DNA, the TCRdb call of TRBD1 cannot be checked. This CDR3 has 14 residues. Germline V gene lookup returns CDR1 MDHEN and CDR2 SYDVKM. The CDR3 loop is CASSPGEGRQPQHF.

The V call is TRBV6-6, the J call TRBJ2-7. The V gene's germline CDR1 is MNHNY and CDR2 SVGAGI (reference sequence). The CDR3 extends over 11 amino acids. This CDR3 is CASSYGDEQYF.

This chain links TRBV28 with TRBJ1-5; TCRdb proposes TRBD1, but this gene call is untestable without DNA. CDR1 and CDR2 from the germline V gene are MDHEN and SYDVKM. The CDR3 totals 14 residues. This CDR3 is CASSLIGTAQPQHF.

CDR3 residues: CSARANDPEQYF. This sequence joins TRBV20-1 and TRBJ2-7. The germline gives CDR1 DFQATT, CDR2 SNEGSKA (reference sequence). CDR3 size: 12 residues.

The chain employs TRBV10-3 and TRBJ2-5. CDR3 length: 15 amino acids. Germline V lookup: CDR1 ENHRY, CDR2 SYGVKD. This CDR3 is CAISETDTAQETQYF.

This CDR3 reads CASSSDSEQYF. The chain combines TRBV13 with TRBJ2-7; TCRdb lists TRBD1, though no DNA is available to test this call. The CDR3 totals 11 residues. Germline values: CDR1 PRHDT, CDR2 FYEKMQ (reference sequence). Variable domain in full (rest from reference TRBV13 and TRBJ2-7): AAGVIQSPRHLIKEKRETATLKCYPIPRHDTVYWYQQGPGQDPQFLISFYEKMQSDKGSIPDRFSAQQFSDYHSELNMSSLELGDSALYFCASSSDSEQYFGPGTRLTVT.

V is TRBV19 and J is TRBJ2-2; TCRdb's assignment of TRBD1 cannot be checked, as there is no DNA. From germline, CDR1 is LNHDA and CDR2 SQIVND (reference sequence). This CDR3 contains 16 residues. The CDR3 protein is CASSIWRQGKTGELFF.

CDR3 residues: CASSPTGSPTNTEAFF. This chain connects TRBV19 to TRBJ1-1; the TCRdb D gene call, TRBD1, has no DNA to confirm it. The CDR3 consists of 16 residues. Germline V gene lookup returns CDR1 LNHDA and CDR2 SQIVND (reference sequence).

The genes are TRBV5-1 and TRBJ2-7; absent DNA, TCRdb's TRBD1 call cannot be checked. The CDR3 has 16 residues. Germline V gives CDR1 SGHRS, CDR2 YFSETQ. The CDR3 reads CASSLDWPGVSEEQYF.

The chain uses TRBV4-2 and TRBJ2-7; TCRdb selects TRBD1, and the lack of DNA leaves this call unchecked. There are 16 residues in the CDR3. Looked up from germline, CDR1 is LGHNA and CDR2 is YNFKEQ. The CDR3 loop is CASSQDPGTGGHEQYF.

J is TRBJ2-1 and V is TRBV29-1; TCRdb outputs TRBD1, but without DNA this stays unchecked. The V gene's germline CDR1 is SQVTM and CDR2 ANQGSEA. The CDR3 sequence is 13 residues long. The CDR3 sequence is CSVAGTGGNEQFF.

This chain connects TRBV30 to TRBJ2-7; TCRdb indicates TRBD1, and absent DNA this call remains unverified. The CDR3 sequence is 12 residues long. CDR1 is GTSNPN and CDR2 is SVGIG in the germline V gene (reference sequence). CDR3 sequence reads: CAIRTGEREQYF. The full variable domain, in which reference TRBV30 and TRBJ2-7 provide the parts outside the CDR3, is SQTIHQWPATLVQPVGSPLSLECTVEGTSNPNLYWYRQAAGRGLQLLFYSVGIGQISSEVPQNLSASRPQDRQFILSSKKLLLSDSGFYLCAIRTGEREQYFGPGTRLTVT.

V and J are TRBV12-3 or TRBV12-4 and TRBJ1-5; TCRdb lists TRBD1, though no DNA is available to test this call. The CDR3 loop spans 13 amino acids. CDR3 amino acids: CASNGGYRGPQHF.

This chain connects TRBV2 to TRBJ2-7. The CDR3 spans 14 residues. Germline V gives CDR1 SNHLY, CDR2 FYNNEI. CDR3: CASSEAGYLLEQYF.

The J gene is TRBJ2-5, the V gene TRBV28; TCRdb selects TRBD1, and the lack of DNA leaves this call unchecked. The CDR3 is 13 residues long. CDR1 and CDR2 from the germline V gene are MDHEN and SYDVKM. This CDR3 is CASTQGGQETQYF.

This chain connects TRBV7-2 to TRBJ2-3; TCRdb calls TRBD1, which cannot be checked without DNA. The CDR3 has 15 amino acids. Germline V CDR1 and CDR2: SGHTA, FQGNSA. The chain's CDR3 is CASTQWGSSTDTQYF.